A single sample is the source of the 32 T cell receptor beta chains below, sequenced in a study of shared clonotypes between healthy human individuals. Naive CD8 cells lacked CD45RO, underwent positive selection for CCR7 and left out terminally differentiated effector memory CD45RA+ cells. Libraries were prepared by immunoSEQ multiplex PCR; TCRdb keeps only in-frame clonotypes and omits some of them. The data hold about 2,100,000 clones, with about 92% observed a single time. Sequenced material: naive CD8+ T cells from PBMCs. These TCRs come from a man younger than 35 in good health. Some clones in this sample may be carry-over from other donors' samples.

The rearrangement uses TRBV7-9 and TRBJ2-7; 8 bases match TRBD1. The CDR3 extends over 15 amino acids. CDR1 and CDR2 from the germline V gene are SEHNR and FQNEAQ (reference sequence). The V segment lost 1 base and the J segment 7 bases; nucleotides outside the gene matches: 9. CDR3 sequence reads: CASSLVQGAGREQYF. CDR3 coding DNA: TGTGCCAGCAGCTTAGTTCAGGGGGCCGGGAGAGAGCAGTACTTC.

This clone occurred once. Here the CDR3 reads CASSLDGRGSREQYF. The CDR3 nucleotides read TGTGCCAGCAGCTTAGACGGGAGGGGGTCTCGGGAGCAGTACTTC. The J gene is TRBJ2-7, the V gene TRBV7-3; TRBD2 matches at 8 bases. This CDR3 is built from 15 residues. Unmatched junction bases numbered 10, after V lost 2 bases and J lost 7 bases. CDR1 is SGHTA and CDR2 is FQGTGA in the germline V gene.

This chain links TRBV7-3 with TRBJ2-3; 7 bases are shared with TRBD2. CDR1 SGHTA and CDR2 FQGTGA come from the germline V gene. The CDR3 has 18 amino acids. J lost 2 bases, V lost 0 bases, and 11 bases had no gene match. The CDR3 protein is CASSLTKGLDLNTDTQYF. In DNA, the CDR3 is TGTGCCAGCAGCTTAACGAAAGGACTAGACCTAAACACAGATACGCAGTATTTT.

The chain employs TRBV30 and TRBJ1-3; 7 positions agree with TRBD1. Germline trimming cut 4 bases from V and 4 bases from J; bases unmatched to any gene: 13. CDR1 is GTSNPN, CDR2 SVGIG, per germline (reference sequence). The CDR3 has 16 residues. The CDR3 nucleotides are TGTGCCTGGATTACAGGGGCTCGCCGGCTGGGAAACACCATATATTTT. It codes for CAWITGARRLGNTIYF.

The chain uses TRBV9 and TRBJ1-2; D unclear. The CDR3 has 12 amino acids. Looked up from germline, CDR1 is SGDLS and CDR2 is YYNGEE. With 0 bases removed from V and 5 bases from J, the gap between germline ends came to 5 bases. The CDR3 loop is CASSVGQYGYTF. CDR3 nucleotides: TGTGCCAGCAGCGTAGGGCAGTATGGCTACACCTTC.

Comments on this clone: The same CDR3 arises from other DNA sequences in this sample as well. The V call is TRBV7-9, the J call TRBJ1-5; no clear D. This CDR3 contains 12 residues. Trimming removed 1 base at V and 9 bases at J, with 7 bases between. CDR1 is SEHNR and CDR2 is FQNEAQ in the germline V gene (reference sequence). The CDR3 nucleotides read TGTGCCAGCAGCTTAGGGGCGAGGCCCCAGCATTTT. This sequence encodes CASSLGARPQHF.

The V call is TRBV5-1, the J call TRBJ1-4; possible D gene TRBD1, 5 bases. In germline, CDR1 is SGHRS, CDR2 YFSETQ. This CDR3 contains 14 residues. V shed 0 bases and J shed 15 bases, with 18 bases lying between them. CDR3 in amino acids: CASSLEEWGRSMFF. As DNA, the CDR3 is TGCGCCAGCAGCTTGGAGGAATGGGGACGGAGTATGTTTTTT.

The chain recombines TRBV6-5 with TRBJ1-5, with unresolved D. The CDR3 contains 15 residues. Germline V CDR1 and CDR2: MNHEY, SVGAGI. V was clipped by 5 bases and J by 1 base, with 12 bases between them. The CDR3 here is CASSSHIDSNQPQHF. In DNA, the CDR3 is TGTGCCAGCAGTAGCCACATAGACAGCAATCAGCCCCAGCATTTT.

The chain carries TRBV7-9 and TRBJ1-2; TRBD1 aligns across 8 bases. CDR3 length equals 15 residues. Germline V gives CDR1 SEHNR, CDR2 FQNEAQ (reference sequence). Trimming removed 5 bases from V and 7 bases from J; junction bases left unmatched: 12. The CDR3 reads CASSGDGQGLGGYTF. In DNA, the CDR3 is TGTGCCAGCAGCGGAGACGGACAGGGCTTGGGTGGCTACACCTTC.

The chain is built from TRBV6-1 and TRBJ1-5, with TRBD1 identical over 8 bases. J gave up 4 bases and V 2 bases, and 7 bases lay outside the gene matches. In germline, CDR1 is MNHNS, CDR2 SASEGT. The CDR3 extends over 16 amino acids. CDR3 loop: CASSETRGLGNQPQHF. The CDR3 nucleotides are TGTGCCAGCAGTGAAACCAGGGGGCTAGGGAATCAGCCCCAGCATTTT.

V gene TRBV27 combines with J gene TRBJ2-7, with TRBD2 identical over 11 bases. The CDR3 has 15 residues. The ends lost 5 bases at V and 6 bases at J; junction bases unmatched: 9. Germline lookup yields CDR1 MNHEY and CDR2 SMNVEV (reference sequence). The CDR3 region has the DNA TGTGCCAGCAGTGCCCGACTAGCGGGATCAGGCGAGCAGTACTTC. Translating gives CASSARLAGSGEQYF.

This chain links TRBV27 with TRBJ2-1, with unresolved D. The germline gives CDR1 MNHEY, CDR2 SMNVEV (reference sequence). The CDR3 runs 14 residues. V dropped 3 bases and J dropped 0 bases, with 6 bases sitting between them. Written as DNA, the CDR3 is TGTGCCAGCAGTTTGAGGCTCTCCTACAATGAGCAGTTCTTC. The encoded protein is CASSLRLSYNEQFF.

The gene calls are TRBV4-1 and TRBJ2-4; D gene uncertain. Germline CDR1 MGHRA, CDR2 YSYEKL. The CDR3 is made up of 16 amino acids. V was pared by 0 bases and J by 7 bases, with 16 bases between. The CDR3 DNA reads as TGCGCCAGCAGCCAAGATTTCGCCGGCCTGAGGAACATTCAGTACTTC. Its protein product is CASSQDFAGLRNIQYF.

This clone was picked up one time. The chain is built from TRBV6-1 and TRBJ2-2; TRBD1 aligns across 11 bases. CDR3 length: 16 amino acids. Trimming removed 3 bases from V and 7 bases from J; junction bases left unmatched: 7. CDR1 is MNHNS and CDR2 is SASEGT in the germline V gene. This chain's CDR3 is CASSEDRGRMVGELFF. The CDR3 DNA reads as TGTGCCAGCAGTGAGGACAGGGGGCGCATGGTCGGGGAGCTGTTTTTT.

In its sample, this clone was seen a few times. The rearrangement links TRBV10-3 to TRBJ1-1; D unclear. Per germline, CDR1 ENHRY and CDR2 SYGVKD. V lost 3 bases and J lost 1, with 6 bases in between. The CDR3 contains 13 residues. CDR3 sequence reads: CAISDIGNTEAFF. CDR3 DNA: TGTGCCATCAGTGATATCGGGAACACTGAAGCTTTCTTT.

The rearrangement links TRBV4-1 to TRBJ2-7, with 13 nucleotides matching TRBD2. The germline V gene has CDR1 MGHRA and CDR2 YSYEKL. The CDR3 is 17 amino acids. The J segment lost 3 bases and the V segment lost 2 bases, leaving 7 bases of the junction unmatched. CDR3 residues: CASSQKLRTSGSYEQYF. The CDR3, as DNA: TGCGCCAGCAGCCAAAAATTGAGGACTAGCGGGAGCTACGAGCAGTACTTC.

This clone appeared a few times. CDR3 loop: CASSTGGKVEKLFF. The CDR3 coding sequence is TGTGCCAGCAGCACAGGGGGCAAGGTTGAAAAACTGTTTTTT. The chain joins TRBV27 to TRBJ1-4, with TRBD1 identical over 9 bases. CDR1 MNHEY and CDR2 SMNVEV come from the germline V gene (reference sequence). The CDR3 sequence is 14 residues long. V dropped 6 bases and J dropped 7; count of bases not matched to a gene: 6.

The V gene is TRBV4-3, the J gene TRBJ2-5; D not certain. Germline CDR1 reads LGHNA; CDR2 reads YSLEER. This CDR3 comprises 16 residues. Trimming pared 3 bases from V and 4 bases from J, leaving 18 bases between. CDR3 protein: CASSHSLRIGAETQYF. CDR3 DNA sequence: TGCGCCAGCAGCCATTCCCTCAGGATCGGTGCAGAGACCCAGTACTTC.

The chain recombines TRBV19 with TRBJ1-1, with D maybe TRBD1 (6 bases). The V end was cut by 5 bases, the J end by 1 base, with 14 bases between. Germline V gene sequence: CDR1 LNHDA, CDR2 SQIVND (reference sequence). There are 15 residues in the CDR3. CDR3 DNA: TGTGCCAGTAGTGGACGGGACACATCGAACACTGAAGCTTTCTTT. This translates into CASSGRDTSNTEAFF.

V usage is TRBV12-5 and J usage is TRBJ2-5; D gene ambiguous. The J call is uncertain, as TRBJ2-7 better fits the DNA end. The CDR3 contains 12 residues. The V gene's germline CDR1 is LGHNT and CDR2 FRNRAP. As DNA, the CDR3 is TGTGCTAGTGGCCCCGACTCCTACGAGCAGTACTTC. It encodes CASGPDSYEQYF.

This sequence joins TRBV7-2 and TRBJ2-2; weak D call: TRBD2 (5 bases). Per the germline V gene, CDR1 is SGHTA and CDR2 is FQGNSA. V gave up 1 base and J gave up 5 bases, with 20 bases separating them. This CDR3 comprises 18 residues. The chain's CDR3 is CASSLESLRAGGTGELFF. The CDR3 DNA sequence: TGTGCCAGCAGCTTAGAGTCCTTACGGGCAGGCGGGACCGGGGAGCTGTTTTTT.

This chain links TRBV27 with TRBJ2-7; 11 bases align to TRBD2. The V gene end was trimmed by 5 bases and the J gene end by 2 bases; junction bases not matched to a gene: 5. CDR3 size: 15 residues. Per the germline V gene, CDR1 is MNHEY and CDR2 is SMNVEV (reference sequence). This CDR3 reads CASSPTSGTPYEQYF. For the CDR3, the DNA is TGTGCCAGCAGTCCGACTAGCGGGACACCCTACGAGCAGTACTTC.

V and J are TRBV19 and TRBJ2-7; 9 nucleotides line up with TRBD1. CDR1 and CDR2 from the germline V gene are LNHDA and SQIVND (reference sequence). This CDR3 spans 14 amino acids. V gave up 5 bases and J gave up 4 bases; unmatched junction bases: 6. This CDR3 is CASSWAGQGYEQYF. The CDR3 DNA reads TGTGCCAGTAGTTGGGCGGGACAGGGTTACGAGCAGTACTTC.

In its sample, this clone was seen once. The chain combines TRBV7-9 with TRBJ2-7; 8 bases align to TRBD1. Trimming at V came to 0 bases and at J to 1 base, leaving 2 bases not matched to a gene. This CDR3 is built from 15 residues. The germline V gene encodes CDR1 SEHNR and CDR2 FQNEAQ (reference sequence). The CDR3 DNA is TGTGCCAGCAGCTTAGCGGGGGACAGGTCCTACGAGCAGTACTTC. Protein product: CASSLAGDRSYEQYF. Filled out from reference TRBV7-9 and TRBJ2-7, the complete variable domain reads DTGVSQNPRHKITKRGQNVTFRCDPISEHNRLYWYRQTLGQGPEFLTYFQNEAQLEKSRLLSDRFSAERPKGSFSTLEIQRTEQGDSAMYLCASSLAGDRSYEQYFGPGTRLTVT.

This sequence joins TRBV27 and TRBJ2-7, with a weak D call TRBD2 (5 bases). Trimming took off 8 bases at V and 1 base at J, with 21 bases between the two ends. The CDR3 totals 16 residues. From germline, CDR1 is MNHEY and CDR2 SMNVEV (reference sequence). The CDR3 DNA is TGTGCCAGCGGGCCCTTGTCGAGTACGGGATCCTACGAGCAGTACTTC. Encoded protein: CASGPLSSTGSYEQYF.

This chain links TRBV27 with TRBJ1-5; D perhaps matches TRBD1 (5 bases). This CDR3 is 17 amino acids long. The V gene's germline CDR1 is MNHEY and CDR2 SMNVEV (reference sequence). Trimming cost V 0 bases and J 1 base, with 13 bases left between them. CDR3 amino acids: CASSLSPTGSSNQPQHF. Written as DNA, the CDR3 is TGTGCCAGCAGTTTATCTCCTACAGGATCGAGCAATCAGCCCCAGCATTTT.

V gene TRBV28 combines with J gene TRBJ2-1, with 8 positions matching TRBD2. The germline CDR1 and CDR2 sequences are MDHEN and SYDVKM. V lost 6 bases to trimming and J lost 6 bases; unmatched junction nucleotides: 13. The CDR3 loop spans 16 amino acids. The CDR3 nucleotides are TGTGCCAGCAGCCCAAGTGCAGCGGGAGACGGCAATGAGCAGTTCTTC. It codes for CASSPSAAGDGNEQFF.

The chain is built from TRBV28 and TRBJ2-7, with D unclear. V lost 4 bases and J lost 0, with 10 bases in between. This CDR3 contains 14 residues. Germline loops: CDR1 MDHEN, CDR2 SYDVKM. The CDR3 spells CASSWALYSYEQYF. The CDR3, as DNA: TGTGCCAGCAGTTGGGCCCTCTACTCCTACGAGCAGTACTTC.

CDR3 sequence (DNA): TGCGCCAGCAGCGAGAACAGGGGGAGAGGGGTTTATGGCTACACCTTC. This encodes CASSENRGRGVYGYTF. This chain joins TRBV4-3 and TRBJ1-2, with 8 bases lining up with TRBD1. After removal of 5 bases from V and 5 bases from J, the junction contained 13 bases not matched to a gene. Germline assignment: CDR1 LGHNA and CDR2 YSLEER. The CDR3 loop spans 16 amino acids.

For this clone: This likely traces to a read error, being one base from a far larger clone. The CDR3 is CASSLRGNGQFF. CDR3 DNA sequence: TGTGCCAGCAGCTTGAGAGGCAATGGGCAGTTCTTC. This chain connects TRBV5-1 to TRBJ2-1; D not certain. The germline V gene encodes CDR1 SGHRS and CDR2 YFSETQ. The length of the CDR3 is 12 residues.

This clone was observed a single time. This sequence joins TRBV4-1 and TRBJ2-7; TRBD2 agrees at 8 bases. The length of the CDR3 is 15 residues. V was clipped by 1 base and J by 3 bases; unmatched bases: 5. CDR1 and CDR2 from the germline V gene are MGHRA and YSYEKL. CDR3 DNA sequence: TGCGCCAGCAGCCAAGCACAACTAGCGGTCTACGAGCAGTACTTC. It codes for CASSQAQLAVYEQYF.

The rearrangement links TRBV7-8 to TRBJ2-7; 13 bases are shared with TRBD2. Germline V gene data show CDR1 as SGHVS and CDR2 as FQNEAQ. The CDR3 consists of 17 residues. The V and J ends lost 1 base and 2 bases, in that order; junction bases with no gene match: 5. The CDR3 region has the DNA TGTGCCAGCAGCTTAGACCCGACTAGCGGGAGGACCTACGAGCAGTACTTC. As protein: CASSLDPTSGRTYEQYF.